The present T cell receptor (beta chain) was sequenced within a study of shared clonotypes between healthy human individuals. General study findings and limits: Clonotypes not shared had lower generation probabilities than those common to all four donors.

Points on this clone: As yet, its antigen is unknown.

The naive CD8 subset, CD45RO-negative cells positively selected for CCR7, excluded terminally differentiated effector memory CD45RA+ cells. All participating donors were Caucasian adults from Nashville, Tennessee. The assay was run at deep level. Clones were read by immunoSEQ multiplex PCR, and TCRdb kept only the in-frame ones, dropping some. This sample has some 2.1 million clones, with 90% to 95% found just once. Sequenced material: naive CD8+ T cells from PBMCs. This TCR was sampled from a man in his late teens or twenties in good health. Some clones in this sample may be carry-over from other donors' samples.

CDR3 in amino acids: CASSPRTSASETQYF. CDR3 DNA sequence: TGTGCCAGCAGCCCACGGACTAGCGCATCGGAGACCCAGTACTTC. V gene TRBV28 combines with J gene TRBJ2-5; TRBD2 aligns across 9 bases. Trimming removed 6 bases from V and 5 bases from J; junction bases left unmatched: 10. The CDR3 loop spans 15 amino acids. CDR1 is MDHEN and CDR2 is SYDVKM in the germline V gene. Drawing the rest from reference TRBV28 and TRBJ2-5, the complete variable domain is DVKVTQSSRYLVKRTGEKVFLECVQDMDHENMFWYRQDPGLGLRLIYFSYDVKMKEKGDIPEGYSVSREKKERFSLILESASTNQTSMYLCASSPRTSASETQYFGPGTRLLVL.